Below, 2 T cell receptor beta chains from the same sample are listed, as sequenced in a study of OX40 agonist ivuxolimab in advanced cancers. Libraries were prepared by immunoSEQ multiplex PCR; TCRdb keeps only in-frame clonotypes and omits some of them. The sample shows around 66,000 clones, 84% of them seen only once. The sample was CD4+ or CD8+ T cells sorted from blood, taken in a trial of the OX40 agonist ivuxolimab. The receptors were sampled from an adult with an advanced solid tumor such as melanoma, head and neck, liver or kidney cancer.

This chain links TRBV5-1 with TRBJ1-5, with D hard to call. Germline loops: CDR1 SGHRS, CDR2 YFSETQ. The CDR3 contains 15 residues. Trimming removed 0 bases at V and 8 bases at J, with 15 bases between. The CDR3 coding sequence is TGCGCCAGCAGCTTGGGGGGAGGTGTTGGAGAGCCCCAGCATTTT. It encodes CASSLGGGVGEPQHF.

V and J are TRBV5-1 and TRBJ2-2; D gene ambiguous. Trimming took off 0 bases at V and 7 bases at J, with 7 bases between the two ends. This CDR3 contains 13 residues. From germline, CDR1 is SGHRS and CDR2 YFSETQ. CDR3: CASSLVASGELFF. The CDR3 DNA sequence: TGCGCCAGCAGCTTGGTCGCCAGCGGGGAGCTGTTTTTT.